Below are 7 T cell receptor beta chains sequenced from a single sample in a study of blood T cells in healthy people across ages. The use of a sample-barcoded 5' primer and a J-beta primer mix characterized a second PCR of roughly 7 to 11 cycles. TCRdb used MiXCR to reprocess the 5' RACE reads, holding one entry per CDR3 protein. The sample consists of about 670,000 distinct CDR3 sequences, approximately 40% of them appearing once. The source material was blood. The receptors here all came from a man aged 80 or over in good health.

The chain employs TRBV6-1 and TRBJ2-7, with D uncertain. The germline CDR1 and CDR2 sequences are MNHNS and SASEGT. The CDR3 consists of 13 residues. Trimming left V 6 bases short and J 3 bases short, with 12 bases between. The CDR3, as DNA: TGTGCCAGCAGCCAGGATAAGCGCTACGAGCAGTACTTC. It translates to CASSQDKRYEQYF.

Comment on this clonotype: One end of the junction does not line up with germline, which may come from a read error. The genes are TRBV15 and TRBJ2-3; 8 bases agree with TRBD1. The CDR3 is 14 amino acids. Germline V gene lookup returns CDR1 LNHNV and CDR2 YYDKDF (reference sequence). CDR3 bases: TGTGTCACCAGCAGGGGACAGGGCACAGATACGCAGTATTTT. It is translated as CVTSRGQGTDTQYF. The entire variable domain, with the rest obtained from reference TRBV15 and TRBJ2-3, is as follows: DAMVIQNPRYQVTQFGKPVTLSCSQTLNHNVMYWYQQKSSQAPKLLFHYYDKDFNNEADTPDNFQSRRPNTSFCFLDIRSPGLGDTAMYLCVTSRGQGTDTQYFGPGTRLTVL.

In its sample, this clonotype was seen a few times. The V gene is TRBV14, the J gene TRBJ2-7, with D perhaps being TRBD1 or TRBD2 (5 bases each). This CDR3 contains 17 residues. V was shortened by 1 base and J by 2 bases, with 18 bases between the two germline ends. Germline assignment: CDR1 SGHDN and CDR2 FVKESK. CDR3 bases: TGTGCCAGCAGCCAAGCCTTCGGGGCGGGTACCACCTACGAGCAGTACTTC. Protein: CASSQAFGAGTTYEQYF.

This clonotype was recorded a few times. The chain recombines TRBV20-1 with TRBJ2-3; unclear D gene. Germline CDR1 DFQATT, CDR2 SNEGSKA (reference sequence). V was shortened by 0 bases and J by 4 bases, with 5 bases between the two germline ends. There are 12 residues in the CDR3. CDR3 sequence: CSARENPDTQYF. CDR3 nucleotides: TGCAGTGCTAGAGAAAATCCAGATACGCAGTATTTT.

This clonotype was seen repeatedly, ten times or more. The chain recombines TRBV12-3 or TRBV12-4 with TRBJ2-3; the D is unclear. The CDR3 is 16 residues long. V lost 4 bases, J lost 5 bases, and 19 bases lay in between. The CDR3 is CASSSGHPPPQDTQYF. For the CDR3, the DNA is TGTGCCAGCAGTTCGGGTCACCCTCCGCCCCAAGATACGCAGTATTTT.

The chain uses TRBV7-2 and TRBJ1-3; D is undetermined. Trimming cost V 5 bases and J 3 bases, with 11 bases left between them. The CDR3 sequence is 14 residues long. Germline lookup yields CDR1 SGHTA and CDR2 FQGNSA. In DNA, the CDR3 is TGTGCCAGCAGCCCCCAGATGGGTGGAAACACCATATATTTT. Residues: CASSPQMGGNTIYF.

The chain couples TRBV7-2 to TRBJ2-3; D is ambiguous. The CDR3 has 18 residues. Germline loops: CDR1 SGHTA, CDR2 FQGNSA. With 2 bases removed from V and 0 bases from J, the gap between germline ends came to 18 bases. CDR3 amino acids: CASSLLYIGQTSTDTQYF. As DNA, the CDR3 is TGTGCCAGCAGCTTACTCTACATCGGGCAGACCAGCACAGATACGCAGTATTTT.